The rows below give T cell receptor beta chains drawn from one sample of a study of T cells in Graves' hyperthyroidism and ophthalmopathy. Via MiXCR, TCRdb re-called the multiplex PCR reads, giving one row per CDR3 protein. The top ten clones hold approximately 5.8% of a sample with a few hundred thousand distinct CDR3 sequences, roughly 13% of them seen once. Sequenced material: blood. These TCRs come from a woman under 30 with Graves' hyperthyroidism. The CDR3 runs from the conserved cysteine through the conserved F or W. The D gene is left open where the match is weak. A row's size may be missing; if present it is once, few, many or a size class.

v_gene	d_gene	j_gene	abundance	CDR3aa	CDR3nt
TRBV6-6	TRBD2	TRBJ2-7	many	CASSYGLAGDEQYF	TGTGCCAGCAGTTACGGTCTAGCGGGAGACGAGCAGTACTTC
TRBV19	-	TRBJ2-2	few	CASSRRDSHTGELFF	TGTGCCAGTAGTAGGAGGGACAGCCACACCGGGGAGCTGTTTTTT
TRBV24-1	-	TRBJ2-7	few	CATSDDGQLEYEQYF	TGTGCCACCAGTGATGACGGACAGTTGGAGTACGAGCAGTACTTC
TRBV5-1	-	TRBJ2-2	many	CASSLRTTNTGELFF	TGCGCCAGCAGCTTGAGGACAACGAACACCGGGGAGCTGTTTTTT
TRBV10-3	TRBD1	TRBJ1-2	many	CAITSGTDYGYTF	TGTGCCATCACCTCCGGGACAGACTATGGCTACACCTTC
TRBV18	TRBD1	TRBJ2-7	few	CASSPVWGQGSYEQYF	TGTGCCAGCTCACCCGTCTGGGGACAGGGTTCCTACGAGCAGTACTTC
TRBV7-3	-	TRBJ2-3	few	CASSFSSGGRENTQYF	TGTGCCAGCAGCTTTAGTTCTGGGGGGAGAGAGAATACGCAGTATTTT
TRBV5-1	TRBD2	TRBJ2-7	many	CASSKGLADLSYEQYF	TGCGCCAGCAGCAAAGGACTAGCGGACCTATCCTACGAGCAGTACTTC
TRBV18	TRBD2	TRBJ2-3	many	CASSPYAGGVTDTQYF	TGTGCCAGCTCACCATACGCGGGAGGGGTCACAGATACGCAGTATTTT
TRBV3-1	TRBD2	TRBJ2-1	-	CASSQDSVAGTNEQFF	TGTGCCAGCAGCCAAGACTCGGTAGCGGGGACCAATGAGCAGTTCTTC
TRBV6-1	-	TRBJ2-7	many	CASSEIADMDYEQYF	TGTGCCAGCAGTGAAATAGCAGATATGGACTACGAGCAGTACTTC
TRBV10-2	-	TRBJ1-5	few	CASSVGVNSNQPQHF	TGCGCCAGCAGTGTGGGGGTGAATAGCAATCAGCCCCAGCATTTT
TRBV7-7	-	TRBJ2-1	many	CASSGLPGASNEQFF	TGTGCTAGCAGCGGGCTGCCGGGGGCCTCCAATGAGCAGTTCTTC
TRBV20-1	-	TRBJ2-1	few	CSHWTRDEQFF	TGCAGTCACTGGACCCGCGATGAGCAGTTCTTC
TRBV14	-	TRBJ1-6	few	CASSRPGWGSPLHF	TGTGCCAGCAGTCGACCAGGGTGGGGTTCACCCCTCCACTTT
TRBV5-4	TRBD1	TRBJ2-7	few	CASSISGTGPYEQYF	TGTGCCAGCAGCATATCCGGGACAGGGCCCTACGAGCAGTACTTC
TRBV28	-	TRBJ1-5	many	CASSSAQGNNQPQHF	TGTGCCAGCAGTTCGGCTCAGGGTAACAATCAGCCCCAGCATTTT
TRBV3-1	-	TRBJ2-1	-	CASSREGGPYNEQFF	TGTGCCAGCAGCCGAGAGGGAGGTCCCTACAATGAGCAGTTCTTC
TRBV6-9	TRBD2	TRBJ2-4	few	CASSYSGDIQYF	TGTGCCAGCAGTTACAGCGGGGACATTCAGTACTTC
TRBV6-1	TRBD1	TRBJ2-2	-	CASSGTGSNTGELFF	TGTGCCAGCAGTGGGACAGGGTCGAACACCGGGGAGCTGTTTTTT
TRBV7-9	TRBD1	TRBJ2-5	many	CASSSGTEQETQYF	TGTGCCAGCAGCTCGGGGACAGAACAAGAGACCCAGTACTTC
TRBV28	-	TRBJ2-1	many	CASSLDRNEQFF	TGTGCCAGCAGTCTAGACCGCAATGAGCAGTTCTTC
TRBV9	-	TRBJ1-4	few	CASSPQTATNEKLFF	TGTGCCAGCAGCCCTCAGACAGCAACTAATGAAAAACTGTTTTTT
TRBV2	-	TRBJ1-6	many	CASSGLQDNSPLHF	TGTGCCAGCAGTGGTCTACAGGATAATTCACCCCTCCACTTT
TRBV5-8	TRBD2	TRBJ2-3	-	CASSAGLAGGGTDTQYF	TGTGCCAGCAGCGCCGGACTAGCGGGAGGGGGAACAGATACGCAGTATTTT